These 28 T cell receptor beta chains were sequenced from one sample in a study of shared clonotypes between healthy human individuals. Assay used: immunoSEQ multiplex PCR; TCRdb lists only in-frame clones, some missing. There are 600,000 or so clones in the sample; roughly 98% occur only once, and 0.3% to 0.35% lies in the top ten. CD8 cells regarded as naive lacked CD45RO, were positively chosen for CCR7, and omitted terminally differentiated effector memory CD45RA+ cells. Input material: naive CD8+ T cells sorted from blood. These TCRs come from a man aged 25-45 years in good health.

The chain links TRBV9 to TRBJ2-7; tentative D call: TRBD2 (6 bases). Trimming cost V 2 bases and J 3 bases, with 12 bases left between them. Germline CDR1 SGDLS, CDR2 YYNGEE. The CDR3 length is 14 residues. The CDR3 nucleotides are TGTGCCAGCAGCGTTGGACTACAAAACTACGAGCAGTACTTC. It specifies CASSVGLQNYEQYF.

The chain links TRBV18 to TRBJ2-6; 9 nucleotides agree with TRBD1. Per the germline V gene, CDR1 is KGHSH and CDR2 is LQKENI. Germline trimming cut 5 bases from V and 4 bases from J; bases unmatched to any gene: 21. This CDR3 has 21 residues. The CDR3 spells CASSARAEIGDRESGANVLTF. For the CDR3, the DNA is TGTGCCAGCTCAGCGCGGGCGGAGATCGGGGACAGGGAATCCGGGGCCAACGTCCTGACTTTC.

The V and J genes are TRBV10-1 and TRBJ2-7; D possibly matches TRBD1 or TRBD2 (6 bases each). Trimming took 1 base from V and 3 from J, leaving 10 bases between them. CDR1 is WNHNN and CDR2 is SYGVQD in the germline V gene (reference sequence). The CDR3 extends over 14 amino acids. CDR3: CASSEFGGGYEQYF. The CDR3 bases are TGCGCCAGCAGTGAGTTCGGAGGGGGCTACGAGCAGTACTTC.

The chain recombines TRBV6-1 with TRBJ1-5; a possible D gene is TRBD1 (5 bases). The length of the CDR3 is 18 residues. Trimming took 2 bases from V and 0 from J, leaving 17 bases between them. From germline, CDR1 is MNHNS and CDR2 SASEGT. CDR3 in amino acids: CASSERERGKYSNQPQHF. DNA for the CDR3: TGTGCCAGCAGTGAAAGGGAAAGGGGTAAATATAGCAATCAGCCCCAGCATTTT.

The chain carries TRBV13 and TRBJ2-7; TRBD2 aligns across 8 bases. V lost 6 bases and J lost 5; bases outside the gene matches: 9. This CDR3 comprises 14 residues. Germline V gives CDR1 PRHDT, CDR2 FYEKMQ (reference sequence). The CDR3 DNA follows: TGTGCCAGCAGGAATACTAGCGGCTGGAACGAGCAGTACTTC. This encodes CASRNTSGWNEQYF.

The J gene is TRBJ1-4, the V gene TRBV11-2; D gene uncertain. Trimming pared 0 bases from V and 8 bases from J, leaving 13 bases between. The CDR3 loop spans 15 amino acids. Germline V gene lookup returns CDR1 SGHAT and CDR2 FQNNGV. CDR3 loop: CASSLEWGTSEKLFF. In DNA, the CDR3 is TGTGCCAGCAGCTTAGAGTGGGGAACGTCGGAAAAACTGTTTTTT.

The chain couples TRBV5-4 to TRBJ1-2, with 7 bases aligning to TRBD1. The CDR3 sequence is 15 residues long. Germline values: CDR1 SGHNT, CDR2 YYREEE (reference sequence). With V trimmed by 3 bases and J by 2 bases, 7 bases remained unmatched. The CDR3 here is CASSSDRALNYGYTF. As DNA, the CDR3 is TGTGCCAGCAGCTCTGACAGGGCGCTGAACTATGGCTACACCTTC.

V gene TRBV5-1 combines with J gene TRBJ1-1; the D gene is possibly TRBD1 (5 bases). The V end was cut by 0 bases, the J end by 1 base, with 16 bases between. The CDR3 extends over 17 amino acids. Germline loops: CDR1 SGHRS, CDR2 YFSETQ. The CDR3 nucleotides read TGCGCCAGCAGCTTGGGGGACTCACTAGAATGGAACACTGAAGCTTTCTTT. This codes for CASSLGDSLEWNTEAFF.

The chain carries TRBV6-5 and TRBJ2-5; unclear D gene. The CDR3 has 14 residues. V lost 0 bases, J lost 4 bases, and 9 bases lay in between. The germline V gene has CDR1 MNHEY and CDR2 SVGAGI. CDR3 in DNA: TGTGCCAGCAGTTACTCCCTGCCCCGAGAGACCCAGTACTTC. Encoded protein: CASSYSLPRETQYF.

This chain uses TRBV27 with TRBJ2-7; 10 bases agree with TRBD1. Per germline, CDR1 MNHEY and CDR2 SMNVEV (reference sequence). Trimming at V came to 6 bases and at J to 7 bases, leaving 12 bases not matched to a gene. This CDR3 region has 15 residues. The CDR3 spells CASSATGTGDWEQYF. For the CDR3, the DNA is TGTGCCAGCAGCGCTACCGGGACAGGGGACTGGGAGCAGTACTTC.

The V call is TRBV19, the J call TRBJ2-2, with 7 bases that match TRBD2. The trim removed 6 bases at V and 4 bases at J, leaving 8 bases unmatched. This CDR3 is 15 amino acids long. Germline values: CDR1 LNHDA, CDR2 SQIVND (reference sequence). The CDR3 DNA follows: TGTGCCAGTAGCCCTAGGGACTATAGCACCGGGGAGCTGTTTTTT. This codes for CASSPRDYSTGELFF.

This clone was picked up a small number of times. The chain has TRBV6-6 and TRBJ1-4, with a tentative D call TRBD1 (5 bases). The length of the CDR3 is 14 residues. Germline CDR1 and CDR2: MNHNY and SVGAGI (reference sequence). Trimming cost V 9 bases and J 0 bases, with 11 bases left between them. Here the CDR3 DNA reads TGTGCCAGTGGGGCACTTGCAACTAATGAAAAACTGTTTTTT. It is translated as CASGALATNEKLFF.

This rearrangement joins TRBV2 to TRBJ2-7, with TRBD2 as a possible D gene (6 bases). CDR3 size: 16 residues. CDR1 SNHLY and CDR2 FYNNEI come from the germline V gene. With 5 bases removed from V and 0 bases from J, the gap between germline ends came to 17 bases. CDR3 coding DNA: TGTGCCAGCAGTCCGGGCACCGGGACTCACTCCTACGAGCAGTACTTC. Residues: CASSPGTGTHSYEQYF.

The sample holds one count of this clone. V and J are TRBV4-1 and TRBJ2-3, with D tentatively TRBD1 (6 bases). The CDR3 sequence is 19 residues long. Germline assignment: CDR1 MGHRA and CDR2 YSYEKL. With 0 bases removed from V and 3 bases from J, the gap between germline ends came to 22 bases. CDR3 loop: CASSQEGGVGTVGTDTQYF. The CDR3 DNA follows: TGCGCCAGCAGCCAAGAAGGGGGTGTCGGGACGGTGGGGACAGATACGCAGTATTTT.

The J gene is TRBJ2-2, the V gene TRBV29-1; the match to TRBD1 covers 9 bases. This CDR3 region has 14 residues. CDR1 is SQVTM, CDR2 ANQGSEA, per germline. The trim removed 4 bases at V and 6 bases at J, leaving 6 bases unmatched. The CDR3 spells CSVGVTGGAGELFF. The CDR3 DNA is TGCAGCGTTGGGGTGACAGGGGGAGCCGGGGAGCTGTTTTTT.

This rearrangement joins TRBV11-2 to TRBJ2-1; D not certain. Trimming took 5 bases from V and 5 from J, leaving 7 bases between them. CDR1 SGHAT and CDR2 FQNNGV come from the germline V gene. The CDR3 contains 12 residues. The CDR3, as DNA: TGTGCCAGCAGCGGCGAGGACAATGAGCAGTTCTTC. Encoded protein: CASSGEDNEQFF.

The chain combines TRBV15 with TRBJ2-7, with D tentatively TRBD1 (5 bases). V was pared by 5 bases and J by 5 bases, with 19 bases between. CDR3 length: 15 amino acids. Germline-derived CDR1 and CDR2 are LNHNV and YYDKDF (reference sequence). CDR3 sequence (DNA): TGTGCCACCAGCTTCCGAGTGGGGCCAAACCACGAGCAGTACTTC. This gives the protein CATSFRVGPNHEQYF.

The chain carries TRBV7-9 and TRBJ2-1, with D tentatively TRBD1 (5 bases). CDR3 length equals 12 residues. With 3 bases removed from V and 6 bases from J, the gap between germline ends came to 6 bases. The germline V gene has CDR1 SEHNR and CDR2 FQNEAQ (reference sequence). DNA of the CDR3: TGTGCCAGCAGCTTTAGGGGCAATGAGCAGTTCTTC. Amino acids: CASSFRGNEQFF.

This sequence joins TRBV9 and TRBJ2-2, with TRBD1 identical over 8 bases. The V segment lost 0 bases and the J segment 1 base; nucleotides outside the gene matches: 2. CDR3 length: 16 residues. Germline V gives CDR1 SGDLS, CDR2 YYNGEE. The CDR3 spells CASSVGGTGNTGELFF. The CDR3, as DNA: TGTGCCAGCAGCGTAGGTGGGACAGGGAACACCGGGGAGCTGTTTTTT.

This rearrangement joins TRBV27 to TRBJ2-1; 12 nucleotides line up with TRBD2. The CDR3 totals 13 residues. With V trimmed by 5 bases and J by 10 bases, 3 bases remained unmatched. Germline loops: CDR1 MNHEY, CDR2 SMNVEV (reference sequence). CDR3 nucleotide sequence: TGTGCCAGCAGTACGACTAGCGGGGGAGAGCAGTTCTTC. It encodes CASSTTSGGEQFF.

The rearrangement joins TRBV10-3 to TRBJ1-2; 10 positions agree with TRBD1. With V trimmed by 5 bases and J by 0 bases, 6 bases remained unmatched. The germline gives CDR1 ENHRY, CDR2 SYGVKD. The CDR3 runs 16 residues. CDR3: CAISTGTGVTNYGYTF. For the CDR3, the DNA is TGTGCCATCAGTACCGGGACAGGGGTTACTAACTATGGCTACACCTTC.

The chain combines TRBV7-9 with TRBJ2-2, with D unclear. Germline CDR1 reads SEHNR; CDR2 reads FQNEAQ (reference sequence). The CDR3 runs 16 residues. Trimming pared 4 bases from V and 7 bases from J, leaving 19 bases between. The CDR3 sequence is CASSYTPGDLGGELFF. DNA for the CDR3: TGTGCCAGCAGCTACACCCCCGGAGATTTGGGCGGGGAGCTGTTTTTT.

This clone turned up a few times. The CDR3 is CAWSGGGVSSGNTIYF. CDR3 DNA: TGTGCCTGGAGTGGAGGGGGCGTCAGCTCTGGAAACACCATATATTTT. This chain connects TRBV30 to TRBJ1-3, with TRBD1 matching over 7 bases. The length of the CDR3 is 16 residues. The V segment lost 1 base and the J segment 0 bases; nucleotides outside the gene matches: 6. In germline, CDR1 is GTSNPN, CDR2 SVGIG (reference sequence). The variable domain in full, completed from reference TRBV30 and TRBJ1-3, reads SQTIHQWPATLVQPVGSPLSLECTVEGTSNPNLYWYRQAAGRGLQLLFYSVGIGQISSEVPQNLSASRPQDRQFILSSKKLLLSDSGFYLCAWSGGGVSSGNTIYFGEGSWLTVV.

This clone was counted a single time. This sample includes further DNA sequences coding for the same CDR3. The chain employs TRBV7-9 and TRBJ2-7; D remains unclear. Trimming stripped 4 bases from V and 3 bases from J, with 7 bases between. Germline V lookup: CDR1 SEHNR, CDR2 FQNEAQ (reference sequence). CDR3 length: 12 amino acids. The CDR3 protein is CASSSLSYEQYF. For the CDR3, the DNA is TGTGCCAGCAGCTCACTCAGCTACGAGCAGTACTTC.

This rearrangement joins TRBV10-1 to TRBJ1-4, with D maybe TRBD1 (6 bases). V was trimmed by 4 bases and J by 5 bases, leaving 11 bases between them. This CDR3 is 14 amino acids long. Germline CDR1 reads WNHNN; CDR2 reads SYGVQD (reference sequence). The CDR3 region is CASSGQGNNEKLFF. DNA of the CDR3: TGCGCCAGCAGTGGTCAGGGGAACAATGAAAAACTGTTTTTT.

The chain uses TRBV10-3 and TRBJ1-5, with 7 bases that match TRBD1. CDR1 and CDR2 (germline): ENHRY, SYGVKD. The CDR3 is 16 amino acids. With 10 bases clipped from V and 5 bases from J, the junction kept 17 bases outside the gene matches. CDR3 nucleotides: TGTGCCACCTCGAACGTAGAGACAGGGCCATATCAGCCCCAGCATTTT. Translated: CATSNVETGPYQPQHF.

V usage is TRBV6-6 and J usage is TRBJ2-7, with D unclear. Trimming removed 4 bases at V and 2 bases at J, with 6 bases between. This CDR3 has 12 residues. Germline V gene lookup returns CDR1 MNHNY and CDR2 SVGAGI (reference sequence). The CDR3 sequence is CASSFPAYEQYF. As DNA, the CDR3 is TGTGCCAGCAGTTTTCCCGCCTACGAGCAGTACTTC.

This chain links TRBV27 with TRBJ2-7; a weak D match, TRBD2 (7 bases). The ends were cut back, 5 bases at V and 4 bases at J, with 15 bases in the middle. The length of the CDR3 is 14 residues. Germline V CDR1 and CDR2: MNHEY, SMNVEV (reference sequence). CDR3 in DNA: TGTGCCAGCAGTGGGGGGGCGTTAAGGTACGAGCAGTACTTC. It is translated as CASSGGALRYEQYF.